This paragraph covers one T cell receptor (beta chain) sequence. Donors were healthy HIV-negative adults without recently reported acute infections or vaccinations. Genomic DNA, for the unsorted samples, came from around 90 million PBMCs. Every unsorted PBMC PCR replicate was loaded with about 290 ng DNA, approximately 30,000 T cell genomes. Generated by immunoSEQ multiplex PCR, the TCRdb table keeps only in-frame clones and is missing some. This table holds about half a million clones, around 79% found once. Looked up from germline, CDR1 is MNHNS and CDR2 is SASEGT. V lost 10 bases, J lost 6 bases, and 16 bases lay in between. The CDR3 has 13 residues. The data derive from a study of shared clonotypes between healthy human individuals. On the study more broadly: Aged between 18 and 49, the donors were two women and three men.

The receptor was derived from a woman in her forties in good health. Some clones in this sample may be carry-over from other donors' samples. What was sequenced was PBMCs. The chain joins TRBV6-1 to TRBJ1-5; D remains unclear. The CDR3 DNA reads as TGTGCCACCCTCGACAACGCCGGTCAGCCCCAGCATTTT. Encoded protein: CATLDNAGQPQHF.